Listed here is a single TCR beta chain. The target antigen is unknown. The CDR3 is cut off 3 residues early in the read; its end comes from the germline J gene. This entry comes from a study of T cells in women clearing cervical HPV infection. Study background: Blood came at first lesion visit for cases, post-clearance for controls. General study findings and limits: Each sample's T-cell count was unknown, possibly confounding richness.

Produced via immunoSEQ multiplex PCR; TCRdb's table is partial and in-frame only. Its listing shows approximately 31,000 clones. All participants had a single incident cervical HPV16 infection, and prevalent HPV16 infections were excluded. MY09/MY11 PCR detected cervical HPV DNA; dot-blot assigned genotypes. Looked up from germline, CDR1 is SEHNR and CDR2 is FQNEAQ (reference sequence). This CDR3 contains 15 residues. Sequencing was done on a sample of blood buffy coat. This sequence joins TRBV7-9 and TRBJ1-2; a possible D gene is TRBD1 (6 bases). The receptor was derived from a woman between 18 and 75 years old with a cervical HPV16 infection that either progressed to CIN3+ or cleared (not recorded which). This chain's CDR3 is CASSSLAGAQETYTF. The DNA read from the CDR3 is TGTGCCAGCAGCTCCCTAGCGGGGGCGCAAGAGACC. The full variable domain, its missing parts supplied by reference TRBV7-9 and TRBJ1-2, is DTGVSQNPRHKITKRGQNVTFRCDPISEHNRLYWYRQTLGQGPEFLTYFQNEAQLEKSRLLSDRFSAERPKGSFSTLEIQRTEQGDSAMYLCASSSLAGAQETYTFGSGTRLTVV.